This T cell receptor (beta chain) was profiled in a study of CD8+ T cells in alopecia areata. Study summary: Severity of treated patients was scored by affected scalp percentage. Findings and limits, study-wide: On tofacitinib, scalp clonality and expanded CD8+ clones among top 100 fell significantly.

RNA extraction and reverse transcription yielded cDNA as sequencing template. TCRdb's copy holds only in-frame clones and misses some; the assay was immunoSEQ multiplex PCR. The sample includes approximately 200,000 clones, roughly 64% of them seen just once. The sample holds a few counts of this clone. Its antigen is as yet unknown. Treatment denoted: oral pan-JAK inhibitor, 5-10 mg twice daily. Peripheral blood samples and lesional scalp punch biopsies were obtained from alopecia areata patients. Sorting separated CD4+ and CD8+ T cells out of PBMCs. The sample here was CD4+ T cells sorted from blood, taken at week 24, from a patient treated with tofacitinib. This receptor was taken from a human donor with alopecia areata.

In nucleotides, the CDR3 is TGCGCCAGCAGCATAGGACAGGGGGCATTTGTGAACACTGAAGCTTTCTTT. Translating gives CASSIGQGAFVNTEAFF. V is TRBV5-1 and J is TRBJ1-1; 11 bases align to TRBD1. CDR3 length equals 17 residues. V gave up 4 bases and J gave up 0 bases; unmatched junction bases: 8. CDR1 SGHRS and CDR2 YFSETQ come from the germline V gene.